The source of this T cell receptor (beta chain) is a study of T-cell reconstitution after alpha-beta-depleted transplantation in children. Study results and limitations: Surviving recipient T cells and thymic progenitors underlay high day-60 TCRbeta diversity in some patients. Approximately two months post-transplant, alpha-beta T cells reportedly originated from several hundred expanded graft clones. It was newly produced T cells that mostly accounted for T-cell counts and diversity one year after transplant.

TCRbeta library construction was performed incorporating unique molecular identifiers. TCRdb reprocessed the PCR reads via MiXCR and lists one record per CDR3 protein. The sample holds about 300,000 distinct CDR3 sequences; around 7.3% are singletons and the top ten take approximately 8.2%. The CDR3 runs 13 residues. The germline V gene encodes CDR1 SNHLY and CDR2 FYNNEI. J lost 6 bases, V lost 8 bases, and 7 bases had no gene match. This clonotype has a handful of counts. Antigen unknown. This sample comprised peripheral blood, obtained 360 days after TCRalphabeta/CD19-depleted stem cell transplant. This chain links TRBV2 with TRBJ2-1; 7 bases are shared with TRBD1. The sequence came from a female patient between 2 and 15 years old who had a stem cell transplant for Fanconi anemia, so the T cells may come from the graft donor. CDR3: CASRQGRLNEQFF. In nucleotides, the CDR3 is TGTGCCAGCCGACAGGGTCGACTCAATGAGCAGTTCTTC.